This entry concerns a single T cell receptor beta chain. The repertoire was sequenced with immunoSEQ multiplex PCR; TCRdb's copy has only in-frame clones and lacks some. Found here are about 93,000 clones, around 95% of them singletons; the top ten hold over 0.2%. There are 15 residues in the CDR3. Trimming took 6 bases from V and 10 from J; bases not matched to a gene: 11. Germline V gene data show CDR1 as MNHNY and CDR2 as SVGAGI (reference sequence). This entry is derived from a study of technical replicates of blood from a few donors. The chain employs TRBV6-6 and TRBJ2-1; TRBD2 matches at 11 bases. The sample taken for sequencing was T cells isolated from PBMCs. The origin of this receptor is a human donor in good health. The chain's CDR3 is CASSPLGLAVKEQFF. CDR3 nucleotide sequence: TGTGCCAGCAGCCCTTTGGGACTAGCGGTTAAAGAGCAGTTCTTC.